Sequencing of this TCR beta chain was carried out in a study of Graves' ophthalmopathy and Graves' hyperthyroidism. Trimming removed 2 bases from V and 2 bases from J, with 7 bases in between. Germline V gene data show CDR1 as MDHEN and CDR2 as SYDVKM. CDR3 length: 13 amino acids. This clonotype was seen at least ten times. Amplification targeted the TCR beta CDR3 regions, with RNA transcripts as the source material. Second-round multiplex PCR came after a first-round RT-PCR that employed HTBI primers. TCRdb ran MiXCR on the multiplex PCR reads and lists one entry per CDR3 protein. This repertoire shows about 480,000 distinct CDR3 sequences, approximately 14% found once; its top ten account for 8% to 10%.

This receptor was identified in a woman under 40 with Graves' ophthalmopathy. This chain connects TRBV28 to TRBJ2-7; the D is unclear. Sequenced input: blood. This CDR3 is CASSLGNAYEQYF. DNA of the CDR3: TGTGCCAGCAGTTTAGGAAATGCCTACGAGCAGTACTTC.